The source of this T cell receptor beta chain is a study of cytomegalovirus exposure and HLA in healthy donors. Study findings and constraints: 87-base-pair reads could not separate some V segments, including TRBV6-2 and TRBV6-3.

The PCR employed 60 Vbeta primers together with 13 Jbeta primers. Only in-frame clones appear in the TCRdb table, and some are missing; sequencing was by immunoSEQ multiplex PCR. The sample holds approximately 150,000 clones; approximately 80% are singletons and the top ten take under 5%. The length of the CDR3 is 14 residues. Germline values: CDR1 SGHTA, CDR2 FQGNSA. Trimming left V 5 bases short and J 1 base short, with 10 bases between. This clone is a singleton in its sample. The antigen is unknown. The sequencing input was PBMCs. This chain uses TRBV7-2 with TRBJ2-3, with TRBD2 as a possible D gene (5 bases). The TCR sequence derives from a young man in good health and CMV-seronegative. Here the CDR3 DNA reads TGTGCCAGCAGCGTAGGACTGGGCACAGATACGCAGTATTTT. This gives the protein CASSVGLGTDTQYF.